This T cell receptor beta chain was retrieved from a study of T cells in Graves' hyperthyroidism and ophthalmopathy. V was clipped by 0 bases and J by 7 bases; unmatched bases: 10. The CDR3 is 15 amino acids. Germline CDR1 reads SGHRS; CDR2 reads YFSETQ. Amplified TCR beta CDR3 regions came from RNA transcripts. The HTBI set primed first-round TCR CDR3 RT-PCR. TCRdb analysed the multiplex PCR reads with MiXCR anew, one entry per CDR3 protein. The sample contains over 400,000 distinct CDR3 sequences, about 15% of which appear only once. With duration under 3 months, ophthalmopathy was active: Clinical Activity Score at least 3, NOSPECS at least 4. In making diagnoses, clinical symptoms, serum thyroxine and TRAb, thyroid ultrasound and orbital computed tomography were all used.

This sequence joins TRBV5-1 and TRBJ2-7; 7 positions agree with TRBD1. This TCR was recovered from a young man with Graves' ophthalmopathy. Material: blood. The CDR3 loop is CASSLGHRGGREQYF. CDR3 bases: TGCGCCAGCAGCTTGGGGCACAGGGGTGGTCGGGAGCAGTACTTC.